This TCR beta chain was identified in a study of cytotoxic CD8 clonotypes in ibrutinib-treated CLL. Assay used: immunoSEQ multiplex PCR; TCRdb lists only in-frame clones, some missing. Found here are fewer than 150,000 clones, roughly 84% of them singletons; the top ten hold less than 4%. Notes on the study in general: Starting clonality was above that of age-matched healthy donors and tracked circulating CD8+ T-cell counts. Among the clonotypes, public ones were uncommon and contracted or held stable on treatment.

Details on this clone: Its antigen is currently unknown.

The input for sequencing was PBMCs, taken after 24 months of ibrutinib treatment. This sequence was found in a human donor with chronic lymphocytic leukemia.

This chain's CDR3 is CASSVRDRGAYEQYF. As DNA, the CDR3 is TGTGCCAGCAGCGTAAGGGACAGGGGAGCCTACGAGCAGTACTTC. The chain links TRBV11-2 to TRBJ2-7, with 10 bases aligning to TRBD1. Germline V CDR1 and CDR2: SGHAT, FQNNGV. This CDR3 has 15 residues. The V gene end was trimmed by 5 bases and the J gene end by 2 bases; junction bases not matched to a gene: 6.